The 17 T cell receptor beta chains presented below share a single source sample, sequenced in a study of TIL therapy for anti-PD-1-resistant metastatic lung cancer. The libraries were made with immunoSEQ v3. Assay used: immunoSEQ multiplex PCR; TCRdb lists only in-frame clones, some missing. Here the sample spans approximately 57,000 clones, about 81% being singletons. Indicated time point: pre-treatment sample, taken before nivolumab and TIL therapy. This specimen consisted of blood, obtained at baseline. The receptors come from a person between 30 and 80 years old with non-small cell lung cancer.

The chain carries TRBV19 and TRBJ2-1, with D uncertain. CDR1 and CDR2 from the germline V gene are LNHDA and SQIVND (reference sequence). The CDR3 runs 17 residues. V was pared by 3 bases and J by 1 base, with 16 bases between. The CDR3 protein is CASSISWERPSYNEQFF. CDR3 DNA sequence: TGTGCCAGTAGTATTAGTTGGGAAAGGCCTTCCTACAATGAGCAGTTCTTC.

This clone was observed a few times. The rearrangement uses TRBV13 and TRBJ1-2; 8 positions match TRBD1. V was pared by 5 bases and J by 4 bases, with 9 bases of the junction left unmatched. From germline, CDR1 is PRHDT and CDR2 FYEKMQ (reference sequence). The CDR3 has 15 amino acids. CDR3 nucleotide sequence: TGTGCCAGCAGCCCCTGGGACAGGAGAAGCTATGGCTACACCTTC. The encoded protein is CASSPWDRRSYGYTF.

The rearrangement links TRBV19 to TRBJ2-3; D is unclear. The germline gives CDR1 LNHDA, CDR2 SQIVND (reference sequence). The CDR3 consists of 12 residues. V was clipped by 6 bases and J by 0 bases, with 4 bases between them. CDR3 in DNA: TGTGCCAGTAGCCTGAGCACAGATACGCAGTATTTT. As protein: CASSLSTDTQYF.

The rearrangement uses TRBV5-6 and TRBJ2-2; 11 bases line up with TRBD1. Unmatched junction bases numbered 2, after V lost 4 bases and J lost 3 bases. Germline loops: CDR1 SGHDT, CDR2 YYEEEE. The CDR3 is made up of 15 amino acids. The CDR3 nucleotides are TGTGCCAGCAGCCGGGACAGGGGGTACACCGGGGAGCTGTTTTTT. This gives the protein CASSRDRGYTGELFF.

The chain is built from TRBV6-6 and TRBJ2-5, with a weak D call TRBD1 (6 bases). This CDR3 has 14 amino acids. Germline CDR1 is MNHNY and CDR2 is SVGAGI (reference sequence). Trimming cost V 2 bases and J 4 bases, with 11 bases left between them. CDR3 in DNA: TGTGCCAGCAGTTACGGCAGGGGAACAGAGACCCAGTACTTC. Amino acids: CASSYGRGTETQYF.

The V and J genes are TRBV3-1 (or the pseudogene TRBV3-2) and TRBJ2-7, with a possible D match to TRBD2 (6 bases). CDR3 length equals 13 residues. Trimming took off 1 base at V and 7 bases at J, with 11 bases between the two ends. In germline, CDR1 is LGHDT, CDR2 YNNKEL (reference sequence). The CDR3 is CASSQALAGEQYF. The CDR3 nucleotides read TGTGCCAGCAGCCAAGCTCTTGCGGGGGAGCAGTACTTC.

This rearrangement joins TRBV7-6 to TRBJ2-2; TRBD1 matches at 8 bases. V shed 1 base and J 4 bases; nucleotides not matched to a gene: 5. The CDR3 sequence is 16 residues long. Germline V gene data show CDR1 as SGHVS and CDR2 as FNYEAQ. CDR3 bases: TGTGCCAGCAGCTTAGTCCAGGGGGCAGGCACCGGGGAGCTGTTTTTT. Translation gives CASSLVQGAGTGELFF. Together with reference TRBV7-6 and TRBJ2-2, the CDR3 gives the full variable domain: GAGVSQSPRYKVTKRGQDVALRCDPISGHVSLYWYRQALGQGPEFLTYFNYEAQQDKSGLPNDRFSAERPEGSISTLTIQRTEQRDSAMYRCASSLVQGAGTGELFFGEGSRLTVL.

The chain is built from TRBV5-1 and TRBJ2-1; TRBD2 agrees at 9 bases. Germline loops: CDR1 SGHRS, CDR2 YFSETQ. V shed 5 bases, J shed 2 bases, and the junction held 2 bases outside the gene matches. CDR3 length: 14 amino acids. Here the CDR3 reads CASRVAGAYNEQFF. The CDR3 bases are TGCGCCAGCAGGGTAGCGGGAGCCTACAATGAGCAGTTCTTC.

This chain uses TRBV4-1 with TRBJ2-2; D gene uncertain. V was clipped by 0 bases and J by 4 bases, with 9 bases between them. The CDR3 spans 15 residues. Germline CDR1 reads MGHRA; CDR2 reads YSYEKL. The CDR3 bases are TGCGCCAGCAGCCAAGACAGTATACCCACCGGGGAGCTGTTTTTT. Translated, it gives CASSQDSIPTGELFF.

The sample holds a few counts of this clone. The chain uses TRBV5-1 and TRBJ2-2, with D unclear. V dropped 4 bases and J dropped 5 bases, with 15 bases sitting between them. Germline V CDR1 and CDR2: SGHRS, YFSETQ. The CDR3 extends over 15 amino acids. The CDR3 here is CASSPRPGTTGELFF. Here the CDR3 DNA reads TGCGCCAGCAGCCCACGGCCAGGAACAACCGGGGAGCTGTTTTTT.

The CDR3 loop is CASSETFYTGELFF. The CDR3 DNA reads as TGTGCCAGCAGTGAGACATTTTACACCGGGGAGCTGTTTTTT. The rearrangement uses TRBV6-2 or TRBV6-3 and TRBJ2-2; the D is unclear. The CDR3 totals 14 residues. From germline, CDR1 is MNHEY and CDR2 SVGEGT. V lost 5 bases, J lost 3 bases, and 10 bases lay in between.

This rearrangement joins TRBV27 to TRBJ2-1; 12 bases are a match to TRBD2. The CDR3 length is 14 residues. Unmatched junction bases numbered 6, after V lost 5 bases and J lost 10 bases. CDR1 and CDR2 from the germline V gene are MNHEY and SMNVEV (reference sequence). The DNA for the CDR3 is TGTGCCAGCAGTCTACAGGGACTAGCGGGCGAGCAGTTCTTC. This encodes CASSLQGLAGEQFF.

The chain links TRBV28 to TRBJ2-3; 7 bases agree with TRBD2. The CDR3 sequence is 15 residues long. Germline CDR1 reads MDHEN; CDR2 reads SYDVKM. V lost 6 bases to trimming and J lost 6 bases; unmatched junction nucleotides: 12. The CDR3 loop reads CASRTPAGRRDTQYF. In DNA, the CDR3 is TGTGCCAGCAGAACACCAGCGGGACGCAGGGATACGCAGTATTTT.

This clone was recorded a few times. Here the CDR3 reads CASSLARTGGGQPQHF. CDR3 sequence (DNA): TGTGCCAGCAGCTTAGCCCGGACAGGGGGTGGTCAGCCCCAGCATTTT. The V call is TRBV7-8, the J call TRBJ1-5; 10 bases align to TRBD1. The V and J ends lost 0 bases and 6 bases, in that order; junction bases with no gene match: 5. CDR3 length equals 16 residues. CDR1 SGHVS and CDR2 FQNEAQ come from the germline V gene.

The chain links TRBV6-6 to TRBJ1-3; D unclear. Germline CDR1 and CDR2: MNHNY and SVGAGI (reference sequence). The CDR3 runs 14 residues. Trimming took off 6 bases at V and 4 bases at J, with 13 bases between the two ends. CDR3 in amino acids: CASRLAGGGNTIYF. The CDR3, as DNA: TGTGCCAGCAGGCTGGCGGGCGGAGGAAACACCATATATTTT.

This clone was picked up a small number of times. The V call is TRBV6-6, the J call TRBJ1-3; no clear D gene. Per germline, CDR1 MNHNY and CDR2 SVGAGI (reference sequence). The CDR3 is 15 residues long. V was trimmed by 4 bases and J by 4 bases, leaving 14 bases between them. CDR3 loop: CASSFEGARGNTIYF. Here the CDR3 DNA reads TGTGCCAGCAGTTTTGAAGGAGCGAGGGGAAACACCATATATTTT.

The CDR3 region is CATGGVTDTQYF. The CDR3 DNA sequence: TGTGCCACCGGCGGGGTCACAGATACGCAGTATTTT. J is TRBJ2-3 and V is TRBV24-1; possible D gene TRBD2, 6 bases. The germline CDR1 and CDR2 sequences are KGHDR and SFDVKD. The CDR3 covers 12 residues. Trimming pared 9 bases from V and 2 bases from J, leaving 8 bases between.